Below are 5 T cell receptor beta chains sequenced from a single sample in a study of blood T cell repertoires in COVID-19. Libraries were prepared by immunoSEQ multiplex PCR; TCRdb keeps only in-frame clonotypes and omits some of them. The sample lists just over 150,000 clones, around 93% occurring once. What was sequenced was peripheral blood. The receptors here all came from a man aged 30 to 45 with COVID-19, enrolled during active disease.

The chain is built from TRBV7-9 and TRBJ1-1; 8 bases are shared with TRBD1. V lost 3 bases to trimming and J lost 4 bases; unmatched junction nucleotides: 7. CDR3 length: 15 amino acids. Germline assignment: CDR1 SEHNR and CDR2 FQNEAQ (reference sequence). DNA of the CDR3: TGTGCCAGCAGCTTCTGGACAGGGATGAGCACTGAAGCTTTCTTT. The encoded protein is CASSFWTGMSTEAFF.

The gene calls are TRBV27 and TRBJ2-1; 8 bases are shared with TRBD1. The germline V gene has CDR1 MNHEY and CDR2 SMNVEV (reference sequence). The CDR3 is made up of 12 amino acids. J was trimmed by 11 bases and V by 7 bases; bases with no gene match: 7. The CDR3 DNA sequence: TGTGCCAGCACAGCACAGGGGGGAAAGCAGTTCTTC. Residues: CASTAQGGKQFF.

This clone was picked up a small number of times. The CDR3 sequence is CASSHFKSSGNTYNSPLHF. The CDR3 nucleotides are TGTGCCAGCAGCCACTTCAAGAGTTCGGGGAACACCTATAATTCACCCCTCCACTTT. J is TRBJ1-6 and V is TRBV3-1 (or the pseudogene TRBV3-2); D gene ambiguous. The CDR3 has 19 residues. Germline assignment: CDR1 LGHDT and CDR2 YNNKEL (reference sequence). Trimming stripped 3 bases from V and 2 bases from J, with 20 bases between.

The V call is TRBV19, the J call TRBJ1-2; D is perhaps TRBD1 (5 bases). Deletions cut 3 bases from V and 8 bases from J, with 16 bases between. The CDR3 is 14 residues long. Germline-derived CDR1 and CDR2 are LNHDA and SQIVND (reference sequence). CDR3 protein: CASSIGGQGRGYTF. CDR3 coding DNA: TGTGCCAGTAGTATTGGTGGGCAGGGCCGGGGCTACACCTTC.

This chain connects TRBV6-5 to TRBJ1-5, with 7 bases lining up with TRBD1. The CDR3 sequence is 15 residues long. Trimming took 3 bases from V and 7 from J; bases not matched to a gene: 9. Germline V gene lookup returns CDR1 MNHEY and CDR2 SVGAGI. The CDR3 loop reads CASSYSGGMRQPQHF. The CDR3 DNA follows: TGTGCCAGCAGTTATTCAGGGGGGATGAGACAGCCCCAGCATTTT.